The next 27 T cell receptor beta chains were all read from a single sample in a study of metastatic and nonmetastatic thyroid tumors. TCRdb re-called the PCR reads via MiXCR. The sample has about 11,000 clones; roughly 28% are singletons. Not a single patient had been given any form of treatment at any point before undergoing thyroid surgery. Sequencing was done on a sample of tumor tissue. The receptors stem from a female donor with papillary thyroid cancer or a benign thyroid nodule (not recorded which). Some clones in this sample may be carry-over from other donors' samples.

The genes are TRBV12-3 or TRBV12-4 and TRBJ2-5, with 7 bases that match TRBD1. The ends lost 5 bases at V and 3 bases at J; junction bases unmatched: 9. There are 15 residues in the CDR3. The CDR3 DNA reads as TGTGCCAGCAGTCACGGAAGGGGGCAAGAAGAGACCCAGTACTTC. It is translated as CASSHGRGQEETQYF.

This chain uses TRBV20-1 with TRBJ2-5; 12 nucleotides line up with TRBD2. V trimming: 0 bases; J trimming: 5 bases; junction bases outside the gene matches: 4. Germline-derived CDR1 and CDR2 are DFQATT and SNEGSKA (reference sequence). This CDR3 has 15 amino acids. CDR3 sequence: CSAREASGRGETQYF. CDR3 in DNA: TGCAGTGCTAGAGAAGCTAGCGGGAGGGGGGAGACCCAGTACTTC.

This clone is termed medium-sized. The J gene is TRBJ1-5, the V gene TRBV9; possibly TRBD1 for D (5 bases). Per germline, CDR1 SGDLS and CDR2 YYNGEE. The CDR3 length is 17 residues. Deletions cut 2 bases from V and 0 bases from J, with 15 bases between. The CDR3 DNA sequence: TGTGCCAGCAGCGTTCCCTCCCAGGGACTTAGCAATCAGCCCCAGCATTTT. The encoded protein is CASSVPSQGLSNQPQHF.

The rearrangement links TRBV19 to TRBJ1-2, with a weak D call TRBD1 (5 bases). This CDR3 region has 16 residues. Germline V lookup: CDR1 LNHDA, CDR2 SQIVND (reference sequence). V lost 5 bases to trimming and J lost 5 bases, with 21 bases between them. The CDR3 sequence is CASSAGNSAAPYGYTF. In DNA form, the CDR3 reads TGTGCCAGTAGTGCAGGGAACAGTGCCGCCCCTTATGGCTACACCTTC.

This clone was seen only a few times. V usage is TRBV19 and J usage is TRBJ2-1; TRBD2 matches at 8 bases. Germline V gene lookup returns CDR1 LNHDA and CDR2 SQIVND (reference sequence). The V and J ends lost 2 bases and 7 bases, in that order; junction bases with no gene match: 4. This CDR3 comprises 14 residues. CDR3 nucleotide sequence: TGTGCCAGTAGTATAAAAGCGGGAGTAAATGAGCAGTTCTTC. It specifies CASSIKAGVNEQFF. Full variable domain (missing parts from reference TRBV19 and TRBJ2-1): DGGITQSPKYLFRKEGQNVTLSCEQNLNHDAMYWYRQDPGQGLRLIYYSQIVNDFQKGDIAEGYSVSREKKESFPLTVTSAQKNPTAFYLCASSIKAGVNEQFFGPGTRLTVL.

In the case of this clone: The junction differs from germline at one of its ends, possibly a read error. This CDR3 reads CASSPAGVSSYNEQFF. Written as DNA, the CDR3 is TGTGCCAGCAGCCCAGCGGGGGTTAGCTCCTACAATGAGCAGTTCTTC. V gene TRBV7-1 combines with J gene TRBJ2-1; 8 bases are a match to TRBD2. TRBV7-1 is an ORF, with its function uncertain. The CDR3 contains 16 residues.

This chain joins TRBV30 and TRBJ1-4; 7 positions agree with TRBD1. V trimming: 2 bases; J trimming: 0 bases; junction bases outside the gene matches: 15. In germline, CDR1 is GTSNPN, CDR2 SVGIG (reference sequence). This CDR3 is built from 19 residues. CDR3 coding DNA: TGTGCCTGGAGTCCCCCCGGACAGGCCGACTTGTCAACTAATGAAAAACTGTTTTTT. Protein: CAWSPPGQADLSTNEKLFF.

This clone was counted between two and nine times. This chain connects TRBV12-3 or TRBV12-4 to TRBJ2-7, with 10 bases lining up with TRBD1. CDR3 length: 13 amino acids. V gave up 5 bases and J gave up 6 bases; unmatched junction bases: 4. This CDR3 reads CASSQTGGGEQYF. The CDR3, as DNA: TGTGCCAGCAGTCAGACAGGGGGCGGCGAGCAGTACTTC.

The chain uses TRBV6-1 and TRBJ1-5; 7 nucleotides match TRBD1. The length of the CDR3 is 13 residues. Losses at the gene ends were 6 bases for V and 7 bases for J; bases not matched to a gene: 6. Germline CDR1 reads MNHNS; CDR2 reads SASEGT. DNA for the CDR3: TGTGCCAGCAGCCTCGGCAGGGGGCAGCCCCAGCATTTT. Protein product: CASSLGRGQPQHF.

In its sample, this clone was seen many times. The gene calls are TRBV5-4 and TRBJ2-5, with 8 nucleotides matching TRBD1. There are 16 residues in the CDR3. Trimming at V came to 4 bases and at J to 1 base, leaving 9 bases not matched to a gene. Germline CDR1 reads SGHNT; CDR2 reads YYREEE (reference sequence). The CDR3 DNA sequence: TGTGCCAGCAGCGATATCAACGACAGGGGCCAAGAGACCCAGTACTTC. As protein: CASSDINDRGQETQYF. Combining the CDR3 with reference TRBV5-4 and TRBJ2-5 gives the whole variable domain ETGVTQSPTHLIKTRGQQVTLRCSSQSGHNTVSWYQQALGQGPQFIFQYYREEENGRGNFPPRFSGLQFPNYSSELNVNALELDDSALYLCASSDINDRGQETQYFGPGTRLLVL.

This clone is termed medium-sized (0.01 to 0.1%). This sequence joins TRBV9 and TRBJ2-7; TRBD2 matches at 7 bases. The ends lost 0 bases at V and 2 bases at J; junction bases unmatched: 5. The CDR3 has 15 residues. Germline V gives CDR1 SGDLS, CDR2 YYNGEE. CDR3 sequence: CASSVDPAGTYEQYF. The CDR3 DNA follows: TGTGCCAGCAGCGTAGATCCAGCGGGGACCTACGAGCAGTACTTC.

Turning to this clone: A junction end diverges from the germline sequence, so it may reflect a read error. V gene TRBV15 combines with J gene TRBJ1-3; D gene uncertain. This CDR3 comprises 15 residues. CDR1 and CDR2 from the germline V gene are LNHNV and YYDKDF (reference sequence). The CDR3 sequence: CATSRDPNSGNTMYF. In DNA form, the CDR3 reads TGTGCCACCAGCAGGGACCCCAACTCTGGAAACACCATGTATTTT.

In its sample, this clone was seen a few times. The CDR3 bases are TGTGCCACCAGTGATTTCGGCCGGGGTGAGCAGTACTTC. This sequence encodes CATSDFGRGEQYF. The chain employs TRBV24-1 and TRBJ2-7; D is possibly TRBD2 (5 bases). This CDR3 is 13 amino acids long. Trimming left V 1 base short and J 7 bases short, with 10 bases between. Germline CDR1 and CDR2: KGHDR and SFDVKD.

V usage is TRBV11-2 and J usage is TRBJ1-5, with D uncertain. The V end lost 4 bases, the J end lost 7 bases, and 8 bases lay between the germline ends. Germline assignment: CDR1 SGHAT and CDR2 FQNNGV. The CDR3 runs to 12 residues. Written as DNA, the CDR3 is TGTGCCAGCAGCTCCCTTGGCCAGCCCCAGCATTTT. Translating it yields CASSSLGQPQHF.

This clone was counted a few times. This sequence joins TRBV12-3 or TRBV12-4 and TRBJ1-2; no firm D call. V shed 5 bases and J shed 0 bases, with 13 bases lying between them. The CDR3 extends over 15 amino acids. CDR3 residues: CASSARRAANYGYTF. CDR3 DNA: TGTGCCAGCAGTGCTAGGAGGGCAGCTAACTATGGCTACACCTTC.

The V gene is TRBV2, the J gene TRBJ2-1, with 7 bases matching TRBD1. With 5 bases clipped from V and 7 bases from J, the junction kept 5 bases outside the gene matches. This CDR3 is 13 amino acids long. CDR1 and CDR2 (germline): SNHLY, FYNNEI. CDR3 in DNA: TGTGCCAGCAGTCGACAGGGTATGAATGAGCAGTTCTTC. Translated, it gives CASSRQGMNEQFF.

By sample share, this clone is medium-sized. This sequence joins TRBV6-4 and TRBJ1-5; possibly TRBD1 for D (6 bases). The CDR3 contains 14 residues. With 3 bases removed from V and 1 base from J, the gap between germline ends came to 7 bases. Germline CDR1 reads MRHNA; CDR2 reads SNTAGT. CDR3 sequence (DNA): TGTGCCAGCAGTGAGGACAGCAGCAATCAGCCCCAGCATTTT. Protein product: CASSEDSSNQPQHF.

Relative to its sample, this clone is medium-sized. The CDR3 DNA reads as TGCGCCAGCAGCCCCCCGACAGGGAAGTCCTACGAGCAGTACTTC. Translated: CASSPPTGKSYEQYF. The chain links TRBV5-1 to TRBJ2-7; TRBD1 matches 7 bases. Germline trimming cut 4 bases from V and 1 base from J; bases unmatched to any gene: 8. The CDR3 spans 15 residues. CDR1 is SGHRS, CDR2 YFSETQ, per germline.

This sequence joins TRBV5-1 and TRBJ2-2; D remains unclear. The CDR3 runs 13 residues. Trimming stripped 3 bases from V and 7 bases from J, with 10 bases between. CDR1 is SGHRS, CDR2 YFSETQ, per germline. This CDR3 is CASSWLTDGELFF. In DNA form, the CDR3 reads TGCGCCAGCAGCTGGCTGACGGACGGGGAGCTGTTTTTT.

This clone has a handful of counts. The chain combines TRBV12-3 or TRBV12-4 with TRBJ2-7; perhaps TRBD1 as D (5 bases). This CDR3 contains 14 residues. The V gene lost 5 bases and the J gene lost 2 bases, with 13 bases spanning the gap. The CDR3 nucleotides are TGTGCCAGCAGTACTCAGACGGACACCTACGAGCAGTACTTC. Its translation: CASSTQTDTYEQYF.

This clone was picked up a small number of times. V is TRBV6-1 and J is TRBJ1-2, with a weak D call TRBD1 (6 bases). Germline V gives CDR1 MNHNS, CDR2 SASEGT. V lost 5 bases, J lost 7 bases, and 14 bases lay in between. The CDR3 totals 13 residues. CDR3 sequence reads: CASSTLGGLGYTF. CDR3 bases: TGTGCCAGCAGTACCCTAGGGGGGCTTGGCTACACCTTC.

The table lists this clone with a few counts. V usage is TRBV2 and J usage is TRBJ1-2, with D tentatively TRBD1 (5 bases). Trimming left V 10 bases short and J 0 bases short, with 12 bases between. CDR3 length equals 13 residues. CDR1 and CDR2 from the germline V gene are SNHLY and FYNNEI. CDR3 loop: CATGGLANYGYTF. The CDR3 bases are TGTGCCACCGGGGGTCTAGCTAACTATGGCTACACCTTC.

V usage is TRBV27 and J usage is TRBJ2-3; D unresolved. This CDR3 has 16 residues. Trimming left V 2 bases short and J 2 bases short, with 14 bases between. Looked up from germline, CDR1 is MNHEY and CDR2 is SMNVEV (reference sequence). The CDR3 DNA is TGTGCCAGCAGTTTAAGTGAGCGACTGTTCACAGATACGCAGTATTTT. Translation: CASSLSERLFTDTQYF.

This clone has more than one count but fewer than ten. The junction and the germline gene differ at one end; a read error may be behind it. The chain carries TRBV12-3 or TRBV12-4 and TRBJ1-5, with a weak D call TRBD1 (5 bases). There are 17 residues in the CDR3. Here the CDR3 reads CASSLAGGGISNQPQHF. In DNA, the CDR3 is TGTGCCAGCAGCTTAGCCGGGGGAGGTATTAGCAATCAGCCCCAGCATTTT.

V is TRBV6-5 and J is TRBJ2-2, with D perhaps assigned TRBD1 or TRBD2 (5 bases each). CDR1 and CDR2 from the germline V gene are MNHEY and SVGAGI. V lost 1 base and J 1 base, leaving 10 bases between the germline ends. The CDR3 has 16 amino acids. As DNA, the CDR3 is TGTGCCAGCAGTTACTATCGGGGCTTGAACACCGGGGAGCTGTTTTTT. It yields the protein CASSYYRGLNTGELFF.

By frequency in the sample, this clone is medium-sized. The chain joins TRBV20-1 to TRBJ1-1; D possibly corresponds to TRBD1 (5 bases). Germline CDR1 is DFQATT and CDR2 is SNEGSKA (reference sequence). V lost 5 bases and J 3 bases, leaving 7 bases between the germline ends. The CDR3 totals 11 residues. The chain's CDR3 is CSAGTDTEAFF. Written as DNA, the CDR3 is TGCAGTGCTGGGACTGACACTGAAGCTTTCTTT.

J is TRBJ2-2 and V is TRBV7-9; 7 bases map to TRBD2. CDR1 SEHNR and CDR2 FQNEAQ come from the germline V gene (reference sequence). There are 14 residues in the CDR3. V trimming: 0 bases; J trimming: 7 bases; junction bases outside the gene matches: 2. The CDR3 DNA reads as TGTGCCAGCAGCTTAGCTGCGGGGGTCGGGGAGCTGTTTTTT. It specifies CASSLAAGVGELFF.